A single sample is the source of the 13 T cell receptor beta chains below, sequenced in a study of blood T cell repertoires in COVID-19. Libraries were prepared by immunoSEQ multiplex PCR; TCRdb keeps only in-frame clonotypes and omits some of them. Of 150,000 or so clones listed, around 79% were seen once; the top ten hold 5%. Sequencing was carried out using peripheral blood. The receptors originated from a woman in her 70s with COVID-19, enrolled during active disease.

The V call is TRBV11-2, the J call TRBJ1-4; D is uncertain. The CDR3 has 13 amino acids. V lost 0 bases and J lost 8, with 7 bases in between. In germline, CDR1 is SGHAT, CDR2 FQNNGV. The CDR3 spells CASSLDLREKLFF. CDR3 coding DNA: TGTGCCAGCAGCTTAGACCTCCGGGAAAAACTGTTTTTT.

This chain connects TRBV19 to TRBJ2-3; 7 positions match TRBD2. The CDR3 totals 14 residues. CDR1 and CDR2 (germline): LNHDA, SQIVND (reference sequence). V shed 0 bases and J 6 bases; nucleotides not matched to a gene: 3. The CDR3 sequence: CASSIEREKDTQYF. The CDR3 nucleotides read TGTGCCAGTAGTATAGAGCGGGAGAAGGATACGCAGTATTTT.

The chain joins TRBV11-2 to TRBJ2-2; 10 bases map to TRBD2. This CDR3 has 18 amino acids. Per germline, CDR1 SGHAT and CDR2 FQNNGV. J gave up 1 base and V 5 bases, and 10 bases lay outside the gene matches. The chain's CDR3 is CASSPRLAGEKNTGELFF. DNA for the CDR3: TGTGCCAGCAGCCCCAGGCTAGCGGGGGAGAAGAACACCGGGGAGCTGTTTTTT.

V usage is TRBV11-2 and J usage is TRBJ1-4; TRBD1 is a possible D gene (5 bases). V gave up 2 bases and J gave up 7 bases, with 11 bases separating them. CDR3 length: 14 residues. The germline gives CDR1 SGHAT, CDR2 FQNNGV. DNA of the CDR3: TGTGCCAGCAGCTTATCTGACGGGGGTGAAAAACTGTTTTTT. This sequence encodes CASSLSDGGEKLFF.

The chain is built from TRBV6-6 and TRBJ1-3; a weak D match, TRBD1 (5 bases). Germline V gene lookup returns CDR1 MNHNY and CDR2 SVGAGI (reference sequence). This CDR3 region has 12 residues. Trimming left V 2 bases short and J 8 bases short, with 7 bases between. The CDR3 nucleotides are TGTGCCAGCAGTTACGGGGCGGACACCATATATTTT. Its translation is CASSYGADTIYF.

The rearrangement uses TRBV24-1 and TRBJ2-7, with 7 bases identical to TRBD1. Germline values: CDR1 KGHDR, CDR2 SFDVKD. V shed 2 bases and J 5 bases; nucleotides not matched to a gene: 8. The CDR3 length is 15 residues. The CDR3 bases are TGTGCCACCAGTGATTCGCAGGGGGTGGTCGACGAGCAGTACTTC. This codes for CATSDSQGVVDEQYF.

This clone appeared a few times. V is TRBV14 and J is TRBJ1-2; 8 bases fit TRBD1. The CDR3 is 15 amino acids. The V gene end was trimmed by 0 bases and the J gene end by 4 bases; junction bases not matched to a gene: 4. Germline V CDR1 and CDR2: SGHDN, FVKESK. CDR3: CASSQDTQGVYGYTF. As DNA, the CDR3 is TGTGCCAGCAGCCAAGACACACAGGGGGTCTATGGCTACACCTTC.

V gene TRBV3-1 (or the pseudogene TRBV3-2) combines with J gene TRBJ2-5; 8 bases align to TRBD2. Germline lookup yields CDR1 LGHDT and CDR2 YNNKEL (reference sequence). The CDR3 is made up of 15 amino acids. V lost 3 bases and J lost 5; bases outside the gene matches: 8. The CDR3, as DNA: TGTGCCAGCAGCCAGGCTGGACTAGCCCACGAGACCCAGTACTTC. It yields the protein CASSQAGLAHETQYF.

The V call is TRBV19, the J call TRBJ2-1; 7 bases match TRBD2. Losses at the gene ends were 7 bases for V and 6 bases for J; bases not matched to a gene: 9. This CDR3 region has 14 residues. CDR1 and CDR2 (germline): LNHDA, SQIVND (reference sequence). In DNA form, the CDR3 reads TGTGCCAGTACAATCGGCGGGGGTAGCAATGAGCAGTTCTTC. It codes for CASTIGGGSNEQFF.

This clone was counted between two and nine times. This chain connects TRBV18 to TRBJ2-1; D is uncertain. The CDR3 has 12 residues. V lost 3 bases and J lost 15, with 15 bases in between. Per germline, CDR1 KGHSH and CDR2 LQKENI. The chain's CDR3 is CASSPNSVERFF. CDR3 DNA: TGTGCCAGCTCACCCAACTCCGTCGAAAGGTTCTTC. Full variable domain (remainder filled in from reference TRBV18 and TRBJ2-1): NAGVMQNPRHLVRRRGQEARLRCSPMKGHSHVYWYRQLPEEGLKFMVYLQKENIIDESGMPKERFSAEFPKEGPSILRIQQVVRGDSAAYFCASSPNSVERFFGPGTRLTVL.

The chain couples TRBV6-2 or TRBV6-3 to TRBJ1-5; D call uncertain. V lost 0 bases and J lost 6, with 9 bases in between. This CDR3 has 14 residues. From germline, CDR1 is MNHEY and CDR2 SVGEGT. The CDR3 here is CASSYSSGGQPQHF. The CDR3 DNA reads as TGTGCCAGCAGTTACTCGAGCGGAGGTCAGCCCCAGCATTTT.

This chain joins TRBV15 and TRBJ2-1, with D possibly matching TRBD1 (5 bases). The CDR3 loop spans 17 amino acids. Germline V gene data show CDR1 as LNHNV and CDR2 as YYDKDF (reference sequence). With 0 bases removed from V and 5 bases from J, the gap between germline ends came to 17 bases. CDR3 coding DNA: TGTGCCACCAGCAGAGATCTAGGAAGCAGGGTGCACAATGAGCAGTTCTTC. It yields the protein CATSRDLGSRVHNEQFF.

The chain combines TRBV5-4 with TRBJ1-2; 10 nucleotides match TRBD1. The junction had 5 bases not matched to a gene; V was cut back by 4 bases and J by 5 bases. Per germline, CDR1 SGHNT and CDR2 YYREEE (reference sequence). This CDR3 comprises 14 residues. The CDR3 nucleotides read TGTGCCAGCAGCAACTGGGACAGGGGATATGGCTACACCTTC. This translates into CASSNWDRGYGYTF.